The 32 T cell receptor beta chains given below trace back to one sample, sequenced in a study of T cells in localized non-small cell lung cancer. Repertoires were generated with immunoSEQ multiplex PCR, while TCRdb's copy carries only in-frame clones and drops some. Altogether more than 30,000 clones are present, just over 85% being singletons, with the ten largest covering less than 5%. The sample here was peripheral blood, taken before any cancer treatment. These receptors originate from a male donor older than 55 with stage III lung adenocarcinoma.

This clone came up once. The gene calls are TRBV7-2 and TRBJ2-2, with TRBD2 matching 10 bases. This CDR3 spans 15 amino acids. J was trimmed by 3 bases and V by 5 bases; bases with no gene match: 3. Germline CDR1 and CDR2: SGHTA and FQGNSA. The CDR3 DNA follows: TGTGCCAGCAGCCCGGGACTAGCGTACACCGGGGAGCTGTTTTTT. As protein: CASSPGLAYTGELFF.

The chain employs TRBV5-1 and TRBJ1-1, with 9 bases fitting TRBD1. Unmatched junction bases numbered 22, after V lost 5 bases and J lost 5 bases. Germline V gene data show CDR1 as SGHRS and CDR2 as YFSETQ. This CDR3 is built from 19 residues. The DNA for the CDR3 is TGCGCCAGCAGTCTCCCACCGGGACAGGGTATTGGGGGAGAAACTGAAGCTTTCTTT. This sequence encodes CASSLPPGQGIGGETEAFF. The full variable domain, completed using reference TRBV5-1 and TRBJ1-1, is KAGVTQTPRYLIKTRGQQVTLSCSPISGHRSVSWYQQTPGQGLQFLFEYFSETQRNKGNFPGRFSGRQFSNSRSEMNVSTLELGDSALYLCASSLPPGQGIGGETEAFFGQGTRLTVV.

This chain links TRBV18 with TRBJ2-7; the match to TRBD1 covers 8 bases. The CDR3 runs 14 residues. V shed 5 bases, J shed 0 bases, and the junction held 3 bases outside the gene matches. The germline V gene encodes CDR1 KGHSH and CDR2 LQKENI. CDR3 sequence (DNA): TGTGCCAGCTCAACAGGGGGGATCTCCTACGAGCAGTACTTC. It encodes CASSTGGISYEQYF.

The CDR3 is CASSQETPVNRDTQYF. For the CDR3, the DNA is TGTGCCAGCAGCCAAGAAACCCCTGTCAACAGGGATACGCAGTATTTT. The chain employs TRBV4-2 and TRBJ2-3, with D tentatively TRBD1 (5 bases). The CDR3 sequence is 16 residues long. Trimming removed 0 bases from V and 6 bases from J, with 16 bases in between. Germline assignment: CDR1 LGHNA and CDR2 YNFKEQ.

This rearrangement joins TRBV19 to TRBJ2-5, with 8 bases matching TRBD2. The CDR3 is 13 residues long. Trimming removed 7 bases from V and 5 bases from J; junction bases left unmatched: 6. CDR1 and CDR2 from the germline V gene are LNHDA and SQIVND (reference sequence). CDR3 amino acids: CASTAGDVETQYF. The DNA for the CDR3 is TGTGCCAGTACAGCGGGAGATGTCGAGACCCAGTACTTC.

The genes are TRBV27 and TRBJ2-1, with TRBD2 matching 11 bases. Trimming removed 2 bases from V and 5 bases from J; junction bases left unmatched: 11. Germline V lookup: CDR1 MNHEY, CDR2 SMNVEV (reference sequence). This CDR3 spans 18 amino acids. The CDR3 region is CASSLIAGGRRDDNEQFF. The CDR3 DNA is TGTGCCAGCAGTTTAATAGCGGGAGGGCGGAGGGACGACAATGAGCAGTTCTTC.

This chain uses TRBV19 with TRBJ2-7, with 11 bases lining up with TRBD2. Germline V gene data show CDR1 as LNHDA and CDR2 as SQIVND (reference sequence). This CDR3 is built from 17 residues. The trim removed 5 bases at V and 2 bases at J, leaving 11 bases unmatched. The DNA for the CDR3 is TGTGCCAGTAGTCACCTAGCGGGAGGACTCGTTCCCTACGAGCAGTACTTC. Residues: CASSHLAGGLVPYEQYF.

In its sample, this clone was seen once. The chain has TRBV7-6 and TRBJ2-2; no firm D call. There are 16 residues in the CDR3. Trimming shortened V by 0 bases and J by 1 base, and 9 bases separated the two germline ends. In germline, CDR1 is SGHVS, CDR2 FNYEAQ. This chain's CDR3 is CASSLASLGNTGELFF. As DNA, the CDR3 is TGTGCCAGCAGCTTAGCGAGTCTGGGGAACACCGGGGAGCTGTTTTTT.

This clone was detected a few times. The chain combines TRBV5-1 with TRBJ2-3; 7 bases line up with TRBD2. Germline V gene lookup returns CDR1 SGHRS and CDR2 YFSETQ. The ends lost 3 bases at V and 4 bases at J; junction bases unmatched: 11. The CDR3 has 16 residues. CDR3 coding DNA: TGCGCCAGCAGCTCCCTGGGGGGGAGGAGGGCAGATACGCAGTATTTT. It codes for CASSSLGGRRADTQYF.

V usage is TRBV28 and J usage is TRBJ1-1; possibly TRBD1 for D (5 bases). From germline, CDR1 is MDHEN and CDR2 SYDVKM. The CDR3 loop spans 11 amino acids. Deletions cut 7 bases from V and 6 bases from J, with 9 bases between. CDR3 sequence (DNA): TGTGCCAGCACCGTGGGGGCTGAAGCTTTCTTT. Its protein product is CASTVGAEAFF.

The chain is built from TRBV4-1 and TRBJ2-1; 10 bases are a match to TRBD2. The V and J ends lost 0 bases and 2 bases, in that order; junction bases with no gene match: 7. This CDR3 is built from 18 residues. Germline V lookup: CDR1 MGHRA, CDR2 YSYEKL. The chain's CDR3 is CASSQERASGGAYNEQFF. In nucleotides, the CDR3 is TGCGCCAGCAGCCAAGAAAGGGCCAGCGGGGGGGCCTACAATGAGCAGTTCTTC.

The rearrangement joins TRBV5-7 to TRBJ1-5; no reliable D call. TRBV5-7 is an ORF, with its function uncertain. Trimming stripped 1 base from V and 0 bases from J, with 17 bases between. There are 18 residues in the CDR3. The CDR3 region has the DNA TGTGCCAGCAGCTTGACTCTATGGCTTTTCGATAGCAATCAGCCCCAGCATTTT. Protein: CASSLTLWLFDSNQPQHF.

The V call is TRBV5-1, the J call TRBJ1-2, with 9 bases that match TRBD1. Germline loops: CDR1 SGHRS, CDR2 YFSETQ. J was trimmed by 1 base and V by 4 bases; bases with no gene match: 2. The CDR3 has 14 residues. The CDR3 loop is CASSLGQGNYGYTF. DNA of the CDR3: TGCGCCAGCAGCCTGGGACAGGGTAACTATGGCTACACCTTC. The full variable domain, completed using reference TRBV5-1 and TRBJ1-2, is KAGVTQTPRYLIKTRGQQVTLSCSPISGHRSVSWYQQTPGQGLQFLFEYFSETQRNKGNFPGRFSGRQFSNSRSEMNVSTLELGDSALYLCASSLGQGNYGYTFGSGTRLTVV.

The chain uses TRBV5-1 and TRBJ2-3; 8 nucleotides agree with TRBD1. This CDR3 region has 15 residues. V was pared by 6 bases and J by 4 bases, with 10 bases of the junction left unmatched. Germline lookup yields CDR1 SGHRS and CDR2 YFSETQ. The CDR3 is CASKHQTGVADTQYF. The CDR3 DNA reads TGCGCCAGCAAACACCAGACAGGGGTGGCAGATACGCAGTATTTT.

This clone was recorded a few times. The genes are TRBV2 and TRBJ1-5, with 10 bases fitting TRBD1. This CDR3 spans 15 amino acids. Losses at the gene ends were 10 bases for V and 0 bases for J; bases not matched to a gene: 6. Germline values: CDR1 SNHLY, CDR2 FYNNEI. The chain's CDR3 is CAIAGTGDSNQPQHF. The DNA of the CDR3 is TGTGCCATTGCCGGGACAGGGGATAGCAATCAGCCCCAGCATTTT. Looking up the rest from reference TRBV2 and TRBJ1-5 gives the full variable domain: EPEVTQTPSHQVTQMGQEVILRCVPISNHLYFYWYRQILGQKVEFLVSFYNNEISEKSEIFDDQFSVERPDGSNFTLKIRSTKLEDSAMYFCAIAGTGDSNQPQHFGDGTRLSIL.

The rearrangement links TRBV4-1 to TRBJ2-5, with a tentative D call TRBD1 (5 bases). The V gene's germline CDR1 is MGHRA and CDR2 YSYEKL. This CDR3 has 13 residues. The V gene lost 4 bases and the J gene lost 2 bases, with 8 bases spanning the gap. CDR3 nucleotide sequence: TGCGCCAGCAGCCTGACAGCTCAAGAGACCCAGTACTTC. Its protein is CASSLTAQETQYF.

This clone was counted only a few times. The chain employs TRBV7-9 and TRBJ1-2, with 9 positions matching TRBD1. CDR1 is SEHNR, CDR2 FQNEAQ, per germline (reference sequence). This CDR3 contains 13 residues. V trimming: 6 bases; J trimming: 7 bases; junction bases outside the gene matches: 6. The CDR3 reads CASRYNRGPGYTF. The CDR3 DNA reads as TGTGCCAGCAGATACAACAGGGGGCCTGGCTACACCTTC.

The chain carries TRBV5-4 and TRBJ2-7, with D perhaps matching TRBD1 (6 bases). Trimming left V 4 bases short and J 1 base short, with 15 bases between. The germline V gene encodes CDR1 SGHNT and CDR2 YYREEE (reference sequence). The CDR3 length is 15 residues. The CDR3 here is CASSTVATGSYEQYF. The CDR3 coding sequence is TGTGCCAGCAGCACCGTGGCGACAGGATCCTACGAGCAGTACTTC.

J is TRBJ2-2 and V is TRBV20-1; D is undetermined. V gave up 6 bases and J gave up 6 bases, with 8 bases separating them. The CDR3 contains 11 residues. Germline-derived CDR1 and CDR2 are DFQATT and SNEGSKA (reference sequence). The CDR3 DNA is TGCAGTGCCCCTTTAGCCGGGGAGCTGTTTTTT. Protein sequence: CSAPLAGELFF.

The sample holds one count of this clone. The J gene is TRBJ2-3, the V gene TRBV7-2; TRBD2 is a possible D gene (6 bases). The V end was cut by 2 bases, the J end by 1 base, with 10 bases between. There are 15 residues in the CDR3. CDR1 and CDR2 (germline): SGHTA, FQGNSA. CDR3 DNA sequence: TGTGCCAGCAGCTTACGGGTAGCGGGCACAGATACGCAGTATTTT. As protein: CASSLRVAGTDTQYF.

The gene calls are TRBV15 and TRBJ1-1; TRBD1 might be the D (5 bases). Trimming shortened V by 0 bases and J by 5 bases, and 13 bases separated the two germline ends. There are 15 residues in the CDR3. From germline, CDR1 is LNHNV and CDR2 YYDKDF (reference sequence). This CDR3 reads CATSRDRVRETEAFF. CDR3 in DNA: TGTGCCACCAGCAGAGACAGGGTACGGGAAACTGAAGCTTTCTTT. The full variable domain, completed using reference TRBV15 and TRBJ1-1, is DAMVIQNPRYQVTQFGKPVTLSCSQTLNHNVMYWYQQKSSQAPKLLFHYYDKDFNNEADTPDNFQSRRPNTSFCFLDIRSPGLGDTAMYLCATSRDRVRETEAFFGQGTRLTVV.

The chain uses TRBV4-2 and TRBJ2-1; 11 bases are a match to TRBD2. Germline loops: CDR1 LGHNA, CDR2 YNFKEQ. The length of the CDR3 is 16 residues. The junction had 5 bases not matched to a gene; V was cut back by 1 base and J by 6 bases. This chain's CDR3 is CASSQANLAGGNEQFF. The CDR3 DNA follows: TGTGCCAGCAGCCAAGCCAATCTAGCGGGGGGCAATGAGCAGTTCTTC.

This sequence joins TRBV9 and TRBJ2-3, with 9 nucleotides matching TRBD2. After removal of 2 bases from V and 2 bases from J, the junction contained 6 bases not matched to a gene. The CDR3 is 16 residues long. Germline lookup yields CDR1 SGDLS and CDR2 YYNGEE. DNA of the CDR3: TGTGCCAGCAGCGTGGATAGCGGGAGCTCCACAGATACGCAGTATTTT. It encodes CASSVDSGSSTDTQYF. The variable domain in full, with the rest retrieved from reference TRBV9 and TRBJ2-3, is DSGVTQTPKHLITATGQRVTLRCSPRSGDLSVYWYQQSLDQGLQFLIQYYNGEERAKGNILERFSAQQFPDLHSELNLSSLELGDSALYFCASSVDSGSSTDTQYFGPGTRLTVL.

This chain links TRBV14 with TRBJ1-2, with a weak D call TRBD1 (5 bases). There are 13 residues in the CDR3. The ends were cut back, 6 bases at V and 8 bases at J, with 16 bases in the middle. Germline CDR1 and CDR2: SGHDN and FVKESK. The DNA of the CDR3 is TGTGCCAGCAGGAAAGCGGGGGTACAGGGCTACACCTTC. This encodes CASRKAGVQGYTF.

The chain carries TRBV7-2 and TRBJ1-4; D uncertain. Deletions cut 4 bases from V and 0 bases from J, with 6 bases between. In germline, CDR1 is SGHTA, CDR2 FQGNSA. The CDR3 has 14 amino acids. CDR3 in DNA: TGTGCCAGCAGCTCCAGTGCAACTAATGAAAAACTGTTTTTT. Amino acids: CASSSSATNEKLFF.

The chain recombines TRBV10-3 with TRBJ2-5; maybe TRBD2 (5 bases). The CDR3 runs 13 residues. Germline CDR1 is ENHRY and CDR2 is SYGVKD. The ends were cut back, 2 bases at V and 6 bases at J, with 10 bases in the middle. The CDR3 loop is CAISEREAKTQYF. The CDR3 nucleotides are TGTGCCATCAGTGAGCGGGAAGCGAAGACCCAGTACTTC.

The table lists this clone with a count of one. The chain uses TRBV7-9 and TRBJ2-5, with D possibly matching TRBD2 (6 bases). V lost 4 bases and J 5 bases, leaving 20 bases between the germline ends. Germline V gene lookup returns CDR1 SEHNR and CDR2 FQNEAQ (reference sequence). CDR3 length: 16 amino acids. CDR3 nucleotide sequence: TGTGCCAGCAGCTCCTCGGGGAGGTGGCCTTCGGAGACCCAGTACTTC. Its protein is CASSSSGRWPSETQYF. Together with reference TRBV7-9 and TRBJ2-5, the CDR3 gives the full variable domain: DTGVSQNPRHKITKRGQNVTFRCDPISEHNRLYWYRQTLGQGPEFLTYFQNEAQLEKSRLLSDRFSAERPKGSFSTLEIQRTEQGDSAMYLCASSSSGRWPSETQYFGPGTRLLVL.

The rearrangement joins TRBV18 to TRBJ1-6, with 7 bases lining up with TRBD1. V was clipped by 5 bases and J by 10 bases; unmatched bases: 8. Germline V gives CDR1 KGHSH, CDR2 LQKENI. This CDR3 region has 14 residues. The CDR3 protein is CASSSSQGESPLHF. The DNA of the CDR3 is TGTGCCAGCTCAAGTTCTCAGGGGGAATCACCCCTCCACTTT.

The rearrangement links TRBV2 to TRBJ1-1; D may be TRBD1 (5 bases). CDR1 is SNHLY, CDR2 FYNNEI, per germline. The CDR3 sequence is 13 residues long. V was pared by 2 bases and J by 10 bases, with 14 bases between. The CDR3 DNA sequence: TGTGCCAGCAGTGAAATTCAGGCAGGGACAGCTTTCTTT. Translation: CASSEIQAGTAFF.

This chain connects TRBV19 to TRBJ1-5, with D maybe TRBD1 (5 bases). V lost 7 bases and J 5 bases, leaving 12 bases between the germline ends. This CDR3 spans 13 amino acids. Germline V gives CDR1 LNHDA, CDR2 SQIVND (reference sequence). The CDR3 nucleotides read TGTGCCAGTAACCGCCAAGGGGATCAGCCCCAGCATTTT. It is translated as CASNRQGDQPQHF. Variable domain in full (rest from reference TRBV19 and TRBJ1-5): DGGITQSPKYLFRKEGQNVTLSCEQNLNHDAMYWYRQDPGQGLRLIYYSQIVNDFQKGDIAEGYSVSREKKESFPLTVTSAQKNPTAFYLCASNRQGDQPQHFGDGTRLSIL.

This sequence joins TRBV2 and TRBJ2-7; D gene uncertain. The CDR3 is 13 residues long. CDR1 and CDR2 from the germline V gene are SNHLY and FYNNEI. The V end lost 9 bases, the J end lost 1 base, and 13 bases lay between the germline ends. Here the CDR3 DNA reads TGTGCCAGTTCACCGGATCTGTCCTACGAGCAGTACTTC. Translated, it gives CASSPDLSYEQYF.

This chain connects TRBV2 to TRBJ1-2; D not certain. The germline V gene encodes CDR1 SNHLY and CDR2 FYNNEI. V was pared by 3 bases and J by 2 bases, with 7 bases between. The CDR3 contains 13 residues. The CDR3 nucleotides are TGTGCCAGCAGTGATAAGGGAAACTATGGCTACACCTTC. Amino acid sequence: CASSDKGNYGYTF.